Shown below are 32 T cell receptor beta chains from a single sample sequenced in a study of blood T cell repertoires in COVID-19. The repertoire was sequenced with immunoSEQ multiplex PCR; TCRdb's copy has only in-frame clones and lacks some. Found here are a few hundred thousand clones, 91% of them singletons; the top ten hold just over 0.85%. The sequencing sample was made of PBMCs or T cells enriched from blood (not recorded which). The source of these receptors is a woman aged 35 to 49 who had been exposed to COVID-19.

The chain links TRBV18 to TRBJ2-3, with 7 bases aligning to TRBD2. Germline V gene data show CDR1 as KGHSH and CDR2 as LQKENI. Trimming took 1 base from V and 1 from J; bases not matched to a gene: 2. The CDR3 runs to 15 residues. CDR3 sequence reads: CASSPQRGRTDTQYF. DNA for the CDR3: TGTGCCAGCTCACCACAGCGGGGACGCACAGATACGCAGTATTTT.

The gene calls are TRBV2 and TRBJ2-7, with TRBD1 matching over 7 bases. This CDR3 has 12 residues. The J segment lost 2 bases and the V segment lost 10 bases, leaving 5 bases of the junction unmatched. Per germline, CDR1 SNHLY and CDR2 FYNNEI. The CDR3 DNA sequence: TGTGCCATCTCTGGGACAGCCTACGAGCAGTACTTC. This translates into CAISGTAYEQYF.

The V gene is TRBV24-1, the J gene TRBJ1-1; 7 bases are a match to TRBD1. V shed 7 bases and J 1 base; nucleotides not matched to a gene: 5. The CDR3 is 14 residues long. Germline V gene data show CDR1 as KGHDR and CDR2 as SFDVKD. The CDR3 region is CATRAQGPNTEAFF. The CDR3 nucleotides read TGTGCCACCAGGGCACAGGGGCCGAACACTGAAGCTTTCTTT.

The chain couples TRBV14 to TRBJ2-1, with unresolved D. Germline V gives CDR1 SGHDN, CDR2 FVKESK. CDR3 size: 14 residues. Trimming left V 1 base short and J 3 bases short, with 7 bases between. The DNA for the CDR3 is TGTGCCAGCAGCCAAGTTCACTTCTACAATGAGCAGTTCTTC. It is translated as CASSQVHFYNEQFF. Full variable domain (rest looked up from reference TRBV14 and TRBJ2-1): EAGVTQFPSHSVIEKGQTVTLRCDPISGHDNLYWYRRVMGKEIKFLLHFVKESKQDESGMPNNRFLAERTGGTYSTLKVQPAELEDSGVYFCASSQVHFYNEQFFGPGTRLTVL.

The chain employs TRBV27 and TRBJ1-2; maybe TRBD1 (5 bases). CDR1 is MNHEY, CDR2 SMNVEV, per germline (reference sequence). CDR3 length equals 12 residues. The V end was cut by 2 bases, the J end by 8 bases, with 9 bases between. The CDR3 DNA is TGTGCCAGCAGTTTACAGGGCGGCGGCTACACCTTC. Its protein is CASSLQGGGYTF.

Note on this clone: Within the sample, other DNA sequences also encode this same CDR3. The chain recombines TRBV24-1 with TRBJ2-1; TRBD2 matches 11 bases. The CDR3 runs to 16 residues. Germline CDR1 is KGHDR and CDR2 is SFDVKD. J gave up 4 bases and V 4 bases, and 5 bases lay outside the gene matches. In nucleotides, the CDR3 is TGTGCCACCAGTGACCCCGGGACTAGCGGATACAATGAGCAGTTCTTC. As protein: CATSDPGTSGYNEQFF.

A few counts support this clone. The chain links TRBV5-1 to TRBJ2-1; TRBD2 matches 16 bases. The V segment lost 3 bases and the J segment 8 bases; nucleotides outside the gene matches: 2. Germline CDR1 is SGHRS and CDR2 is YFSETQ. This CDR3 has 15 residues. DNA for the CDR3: TGCGCCAGCAGCTCGGGACTAGCGGGAGGGGATGAGCAGTTCTTC. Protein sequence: CASSSGLAGGDEQFF.

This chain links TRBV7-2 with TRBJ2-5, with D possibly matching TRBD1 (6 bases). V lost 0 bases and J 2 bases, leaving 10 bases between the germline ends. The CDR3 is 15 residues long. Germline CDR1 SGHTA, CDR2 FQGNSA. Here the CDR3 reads CASSLAWTAQETQYF. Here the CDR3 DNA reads TGTGCCAGCAGCTTAGCCTGGACAGCTCAAGAGACCCAGTACTTC. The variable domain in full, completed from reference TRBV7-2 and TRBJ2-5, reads GAGVSQSPSNKVTEKGKDVELRCDPISGHTALYWYRQSLGQGLEFLIYFQGNSAPDKSGLPSDRFSAERTGGSVSTLTIQRTQQEDSAVYLCASSLAWTAQETQYFGPGTRLLVL.

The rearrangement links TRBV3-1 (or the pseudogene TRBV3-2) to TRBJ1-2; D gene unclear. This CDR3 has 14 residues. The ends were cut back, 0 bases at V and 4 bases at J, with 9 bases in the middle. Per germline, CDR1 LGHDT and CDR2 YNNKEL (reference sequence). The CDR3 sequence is CASSQDTQTYGYTF. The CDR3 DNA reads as TGTGCCAGCAGCCAAGATACACAGACCTATGGCTACACCTTC.

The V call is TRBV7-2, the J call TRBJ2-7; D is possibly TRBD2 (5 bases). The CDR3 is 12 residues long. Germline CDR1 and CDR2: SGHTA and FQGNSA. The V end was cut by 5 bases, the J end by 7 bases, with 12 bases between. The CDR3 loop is CASSRIRREQYF. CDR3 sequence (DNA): TGTGCCAGCAGCCGGATAAGGAGGGAGCAGTACTTC. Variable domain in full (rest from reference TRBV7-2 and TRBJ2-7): GAGVSQSPSNKVTEKGKDVELRCDPISGHTALYWYRQSLGQGLEFLIYFQGNSAPDKSGLPSDRFSAERTGGSVSTLTIQRTQQEDSAVYLCASSRIRREQYFGPGTRLTVT.

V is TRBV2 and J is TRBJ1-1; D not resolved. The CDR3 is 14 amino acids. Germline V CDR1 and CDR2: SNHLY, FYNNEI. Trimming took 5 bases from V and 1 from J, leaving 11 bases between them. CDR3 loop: CASSPDMRNTEAFF. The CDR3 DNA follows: TGTGCCAGCAGTCCAGACATGAGGAACACTGAAGCTTTCTTT.

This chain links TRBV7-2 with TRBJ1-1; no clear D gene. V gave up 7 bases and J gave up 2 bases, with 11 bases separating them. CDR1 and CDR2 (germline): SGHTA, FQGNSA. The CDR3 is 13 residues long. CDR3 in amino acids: CASTLGSNTEAFF. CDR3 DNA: TGTGCCAGCACCCTAGGGAGTAACACTGAAGCTTTCTTT.

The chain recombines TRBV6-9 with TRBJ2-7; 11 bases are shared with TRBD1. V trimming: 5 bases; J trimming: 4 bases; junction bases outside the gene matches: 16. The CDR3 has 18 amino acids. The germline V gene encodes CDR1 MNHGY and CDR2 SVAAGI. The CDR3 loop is CASSPGTGGPLGCYEQYF. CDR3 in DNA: TGTGCCAGCAGTCCCGGGACAGGGGGGCCTTTAGGTTGTTACGAGCAGTACTTC.

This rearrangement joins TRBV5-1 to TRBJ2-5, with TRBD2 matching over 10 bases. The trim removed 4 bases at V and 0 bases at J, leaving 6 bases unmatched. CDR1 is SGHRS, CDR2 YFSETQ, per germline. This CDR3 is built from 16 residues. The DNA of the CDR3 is TGCGCCAGCAGCCTCACTAGCGGGACGTACCAAGAGACCCAGTACTTC. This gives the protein CASSLTSGTYQETQYF.

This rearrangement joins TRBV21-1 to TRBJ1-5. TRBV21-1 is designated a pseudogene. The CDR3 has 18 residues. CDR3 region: CASSKVAFRASSNQPQHF. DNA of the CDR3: TGTGCCAGCAGCAAAGTAGCGTTTAGAGCGAGTAGCAATCAGCCCCAGCATTTT.

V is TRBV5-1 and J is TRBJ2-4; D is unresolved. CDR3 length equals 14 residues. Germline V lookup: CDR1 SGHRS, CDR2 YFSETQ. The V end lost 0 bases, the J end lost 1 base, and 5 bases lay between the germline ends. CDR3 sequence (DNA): TGCGCCAGCAGCTTGGATCAGGCCAAAAACATTCAGTACTTC. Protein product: CASSLDQAKNIQYF.

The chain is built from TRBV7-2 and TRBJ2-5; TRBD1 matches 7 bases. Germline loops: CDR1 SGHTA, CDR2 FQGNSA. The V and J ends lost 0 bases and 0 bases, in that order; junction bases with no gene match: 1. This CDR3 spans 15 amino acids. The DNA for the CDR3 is TGTGCCAGCAGCTTAGCGGGGACAGACCAAGAGACCCAGTACTTC. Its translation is CASSLAGTDQETQYF.

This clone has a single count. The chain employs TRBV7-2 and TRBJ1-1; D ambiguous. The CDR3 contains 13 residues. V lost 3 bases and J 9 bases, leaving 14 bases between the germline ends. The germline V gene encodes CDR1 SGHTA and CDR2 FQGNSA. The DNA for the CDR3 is TGTGCCAGCAGCTTCTACGGGGATCGGAAAGCTTTCTTT. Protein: CASSFYGDRKAFF.

Here the CDR3 DNA reads TGTGCCATCAGTGCGGAGGGGAGCACTGAAGCTTTCTTT. Protein product: CAISAEGSTEAFF. This chain links TRBV10-3 with TRBJ1-1, with a possible D match to TRBD1 (5 bases). In germline, CDR1 is ENHRY, CDR2 SYGVKD. Trimming cost V 4 bases and J 4 bases, with 10 bases left between them. CDR3 length: 13 residues.

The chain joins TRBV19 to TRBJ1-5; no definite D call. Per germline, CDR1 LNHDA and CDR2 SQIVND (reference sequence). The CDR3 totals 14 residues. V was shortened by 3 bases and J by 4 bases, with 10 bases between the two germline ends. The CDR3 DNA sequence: TGTGCCAGTAGTATCCCGGGAGGGAATCAGCCCCAGCATTTT. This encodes CASSIPGGNQPQHF.

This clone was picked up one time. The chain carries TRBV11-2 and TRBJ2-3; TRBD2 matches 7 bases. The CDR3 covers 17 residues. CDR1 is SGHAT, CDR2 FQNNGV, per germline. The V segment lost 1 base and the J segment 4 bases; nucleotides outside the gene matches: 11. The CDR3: CASSLASSGGYADTQYF. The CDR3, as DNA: TGTGCCAGCAGCTTAGCTTCTAGCGGAGGGTATGCAGATACGCAGTATTTT.

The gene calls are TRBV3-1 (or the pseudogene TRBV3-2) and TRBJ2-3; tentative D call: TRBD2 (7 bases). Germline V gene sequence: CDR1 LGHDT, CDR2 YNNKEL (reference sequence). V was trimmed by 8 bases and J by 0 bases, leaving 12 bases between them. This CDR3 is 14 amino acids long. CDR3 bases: TGTGCCAGCCAGGGAGGGGGGAGCACAGATACGCAGTATTTT. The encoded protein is CASQGGGSTDTQYF.

The CDR3 DNA reads as TGCGCCAGCAGCTCTAGACAGCACTATAATGAAAAACTGTTTTTT. Encoded protein: CASSSRQHYNEKLFF. This chain uses TRBV4-3 with TRBJ1-4, with D possibly matching TRBD1 (5 bases). The CDR3 covers 15 residues. Per germline, CDR1 LGHNA and CDR2 YSLEER. Trimming took off 5 bases at V and 4 bases at J, with 14 bases between the two ends.

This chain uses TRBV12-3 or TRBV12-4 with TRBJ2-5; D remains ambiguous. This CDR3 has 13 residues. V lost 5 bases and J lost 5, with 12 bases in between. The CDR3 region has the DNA TGTGCCAGCAGTGTGTTCCCTAGGGAGACCCAGTACTTC. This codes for CASSVFPRETQYF.

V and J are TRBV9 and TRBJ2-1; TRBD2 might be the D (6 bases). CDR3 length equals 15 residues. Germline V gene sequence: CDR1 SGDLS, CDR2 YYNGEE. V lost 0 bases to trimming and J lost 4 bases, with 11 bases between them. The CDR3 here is CASSVEAGSYNEQFF. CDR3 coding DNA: TGTGCCAGCAGCGTAGAGGCGGGATCTTACAATGAGCAGTTCTTC.

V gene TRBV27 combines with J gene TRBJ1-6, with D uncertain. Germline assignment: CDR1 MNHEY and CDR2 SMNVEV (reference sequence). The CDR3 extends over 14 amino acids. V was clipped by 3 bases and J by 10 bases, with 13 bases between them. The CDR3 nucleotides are TGTGCCAGCAGTTTGCGACCCGGGAACTCACCCCTCCACTTT. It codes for CASSLRPGNSPLHF.

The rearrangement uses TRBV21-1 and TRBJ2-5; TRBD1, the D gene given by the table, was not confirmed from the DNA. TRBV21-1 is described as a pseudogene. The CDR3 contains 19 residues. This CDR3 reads CASSKAPPPGQGIQETQYF. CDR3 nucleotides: TGTGCCAGCAGCAAAGCGCCCCCCCCCGGACAGGGTATCCAAGAGACCCAGTACTTC.

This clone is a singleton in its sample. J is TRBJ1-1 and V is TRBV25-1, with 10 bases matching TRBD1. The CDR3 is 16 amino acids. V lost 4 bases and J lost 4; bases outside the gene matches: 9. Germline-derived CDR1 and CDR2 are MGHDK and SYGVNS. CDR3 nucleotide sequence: TGTGCCAGCAGTGCGTCACCGGGACAGGGGTCCACTGAAGCTTTCTTT. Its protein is CASSASPGQGSTEAFF. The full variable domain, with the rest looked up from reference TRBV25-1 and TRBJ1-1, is EADIYQTPRYLVIGTGKKITLECSQTMGHDKMYWYQQDPGMELHLIHYSYGVNSTEKGDLSSESTVSRIRTEHFPLTLESARPSHTSQYLCASSASPGQGSTEAFFGQGTRLTVV.

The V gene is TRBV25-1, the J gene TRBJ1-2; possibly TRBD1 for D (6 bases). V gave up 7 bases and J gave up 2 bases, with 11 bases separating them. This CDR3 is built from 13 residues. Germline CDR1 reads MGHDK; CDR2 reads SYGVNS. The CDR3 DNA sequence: TGTGCCAGCACTGCCGGGACAAACTATGGCTACACCTTC. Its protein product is CASTAGTNYGYTF.

The chain's CDR3 is CASSGRDRLMNTEAFF. CDR3 coding DNA: TGTGCCAGCAGTGGACGGGACAGACTCATGAACACTGAAGCTTTCTTT. V and J are TRBV25-1 and TRBJ1-1; 7 nucleotides line up with TRBD1. The CDR3 contains 16 residues. J lost 0 bases, V lost 4 bases, and 8 bases had no gene match. Germline V gene sequence: CDR1 MGHDK, CDR2 SYGVNS.

CDR3 DNA sequence: TGTGCCACCAGGGACAGGGGAAGATCCGATCAGCCCCAGCATTTT. It yields the protein CATRDRGRSDQPQHF. J is TRBJ1-5 and V is TRBV19, with TRBD1 matching 10 bases. The CDR3 is 15 residues long. J was trimmed by 5 bases and V by 10 bases; bases with no gene match: 11. The germline V gene has CDR1 LNHDA and CDR2 SQIVND (reference sequence).

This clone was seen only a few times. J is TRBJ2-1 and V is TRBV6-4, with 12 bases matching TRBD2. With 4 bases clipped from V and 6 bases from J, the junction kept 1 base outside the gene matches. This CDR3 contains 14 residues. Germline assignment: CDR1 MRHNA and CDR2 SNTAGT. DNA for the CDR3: TGTGCCAGCAGTGGACTAGCGGGAGCCAATGAGCAGTTCTTC. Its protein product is CASSGLAGANEQFF.